This TCR beta chain was captured by sequencing in a study of human T cells and chemical hapten exposure. Study-level points and caveats: Patch test score rose with PT1 expanded TCRs, significant at 8, 16, 32, not 4. Expanded TCRs clustered into significantly more large CDR3 similarity groups than controls, the analysis revealed.

Time point described: pre-sensitization, week 0. The treatment was: therapeutic diphenylcyclopropenone sensitization with weekly scalp DPC. V lost 0 bases, J lost 8 bases, and 11 bases lay in between. The CDR3 sequence is 14 residues long. CDR1 is DFQATT, CDR2 SNEGSKA, per germline (reference sequence). Using its own MiXCR run on the RACE reads, TCRdb lists one record per CDR3 protein. Altogether fewer than 300,000 distinct CDR3 sequences are present, 7.5% to 9% being singletons, with the ten largest covering roughly 1.2%. Concerning this clonotype itself: The antigen is unknown.

The chain carries TRBV20-1 and TRBJ1-6; no reliable D call. The sequence came from a man aged 18 to 30 with alopecia areata. Some clones in this sample may be carry-over from other donors' samples. The sample in question was whole blood, obtained in connection with sensitization to the hapten diphenylcyclopropenone (DPC). The DNA for the CDR3 is TGCAGTGCTAGAGACGATAGGGATTATTCACCCCTCCACTTT. Its translation: CSARDDRDYSPLHF.